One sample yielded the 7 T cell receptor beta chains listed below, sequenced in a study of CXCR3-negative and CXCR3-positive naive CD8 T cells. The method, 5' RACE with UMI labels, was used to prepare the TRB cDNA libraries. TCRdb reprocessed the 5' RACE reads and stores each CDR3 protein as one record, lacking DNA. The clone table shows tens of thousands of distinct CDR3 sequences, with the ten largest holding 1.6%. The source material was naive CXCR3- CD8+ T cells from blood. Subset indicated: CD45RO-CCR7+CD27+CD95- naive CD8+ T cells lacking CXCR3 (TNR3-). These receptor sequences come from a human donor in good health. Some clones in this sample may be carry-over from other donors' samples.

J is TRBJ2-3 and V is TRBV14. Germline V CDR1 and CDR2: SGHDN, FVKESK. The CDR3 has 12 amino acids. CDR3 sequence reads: CASSGRVDTQYF.

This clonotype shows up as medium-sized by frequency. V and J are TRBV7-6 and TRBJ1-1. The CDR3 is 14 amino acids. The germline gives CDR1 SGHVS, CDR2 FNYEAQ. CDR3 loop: CASSPRRGSTEAFF. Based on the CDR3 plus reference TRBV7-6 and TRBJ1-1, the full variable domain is GAGVSQSPRYKVTKRGQDVALRCDPISGHVSLYWYRQALGQGPEFLTYFNYEAQQDKSGLPNDRFSAERPEGSISTLTIQRTEQRDSAMYRCASSPRRGSTEAFFGQGTRLTVV.

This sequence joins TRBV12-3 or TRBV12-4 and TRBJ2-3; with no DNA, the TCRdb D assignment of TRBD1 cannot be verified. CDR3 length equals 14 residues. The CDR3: CAISRGRGVDTQYF.

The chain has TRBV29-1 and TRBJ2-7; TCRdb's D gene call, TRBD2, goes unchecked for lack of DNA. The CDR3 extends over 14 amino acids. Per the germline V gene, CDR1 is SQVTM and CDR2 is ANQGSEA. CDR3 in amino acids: CSVEGSQGTYEQYF.

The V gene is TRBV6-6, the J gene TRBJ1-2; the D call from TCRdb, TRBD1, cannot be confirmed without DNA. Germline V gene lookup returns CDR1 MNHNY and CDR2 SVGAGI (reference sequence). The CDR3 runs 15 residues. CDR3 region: CASLRSGQNNYGYTF.

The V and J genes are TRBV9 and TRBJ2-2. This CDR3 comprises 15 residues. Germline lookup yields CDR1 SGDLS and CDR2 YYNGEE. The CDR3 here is CASSTGLANTGELFF.

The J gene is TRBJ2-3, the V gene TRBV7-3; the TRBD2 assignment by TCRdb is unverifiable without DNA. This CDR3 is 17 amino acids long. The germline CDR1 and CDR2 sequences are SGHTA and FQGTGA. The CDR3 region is CASSLQSSGNYTDTQYF.